The present T cell receptor beta chain was sequenced within a study of identical twins. In TCRdb, the 5' RACE reads were re-called with MiXCR into one record per CDR3 protein. There are approximately 890,000 distinct CDR3 sequences in the sample; roughly an eighth occur only once, and around 1.5% lies in the top ten. Trimming left V 0 bases short and J 0 bases short, with 12 bases between. This CDR3 comprises 16 residues. Germline lookup yields CDR1 SGHRS and CDR2 YFSETQ. The sample was also linked to a second study, of yellow fever vaccine responses in identical twins.

V gene TRBV5-1 combines with J gene TRBJ2-5; D gene ambiguous. The sequenced sample consisted of PBMCs. The sequence was obtained from a woman younger than 30 in good health. CDR3 protein: CASSLGRWPYQETQYF. DNA for the CDR3: TGCGCCAGCAGCTTGGGAAGGTGGCCCTACCAAGAGACCCAGTACTTC.